A selection of T cell receptor beta chains follows, all from one sample in a study of T cell repertoires in cytomegalovirus infection. Each CDR3 protein is one row after TCRdb ran MiXCR on the reads. The table has about 500,000 distinct CDR3 sequences, 30% to 40% seen once. The antigens for these receptors are not known. Specimen: cultured PBMCs, collected from culture after CMV antigen stimulation. These receptors all come from a human donor in good health (CMV status not recorded). Some clones in this sample may be carry-over from other donors' samples. The CDR3 runs from the conserved cysteine through the conserved F or W. Each record gives: D gene, CDR3 length, clone size, V gene, J gene, CDR3 protein, CDR3 DNA. D genes are given only for firm matches. Clone size is not always given. Where it is, it says once, few, many or a class for expanded clones.

d_gene: TRBD1
len: 15
abundance: few
v_gene: TRBV11-2
j_gene: TRBJ1-6
CDR3aa: CASSLGQEKRSPLHF
CDR3nt: TGTGCCAGCAGCCTTGGACAGGAGAAACGATCACCCCTCCACTTT

d_gene: .
len: 14
abundance: .
v_gene: TRBV12-3/TRBV12-4
j_gene: TRBJ1-5
CDR3aa: CASRSYRPDQPQHF
CDR3nt: TGTGCCAGCAGGTCGTATCGGCCGGATCAGCCCCAGCATTTT

d_gene: TRBD1
len: 16
abundance: .
v_gene: TRBV28
j_gene: TRBJ1-6
CDR3aa: CASSKRTGSYNSPLHF
CDR3nt: TGTGCCAGCAGTAAACGGACAGGGTCCTATAATTCACCCCTCCACTTT

d_gene: TRBD1
len: 14
abundance: few
v_gene: TRBV7-2
j_gene: TRBJ1-2
CDR3aa: CASSRPTGFHGYTF
CDR3nt: TGTGCCAGCAGCCGACCGACAGGGTTCCATGGCTACACCTTC

d_gene: .
len: 13
abundance: few
v_gene: TRBV19
j_gene: TRBJ1-5
CDR3aa: CASSMRSTQPQHF
CDR3nt: TGTGCCAGTAGTATGAGGTCAACTCAGCCCCAGCATTTT

d_gene: TRBD2
len: 14
abundance: few
v_gene: TRBV7-6
j_gene: TRBJ2-1
CDR3aa: CASSPGTSRNEQFF
CDR3nt: TGTGCCAGCAGCCCGGGGACTAGTCGGAATGAGCAGTTCTTC

d_gene: TRBD1
len: 15
abundance: many
v_gene: TRBV11-3
j_gene: TRBJ2-3
CDR3aa: CASSGPGQSTDTQYF
CDR3nt: TGTGCCAGCAGCGGACCGGGACAGAGTACAGATACGCAGTATTTT

d_gene: .
len: 18
abundance: .
v_gene: TRBV6-5
j_gene: TRBJ1-1
CDR3aa: CASSYSITPGKMDTEAFF
CDR3nt: TGTGCCAGCAGTTACTCGATAACGCCAGGGAAGATGGACACTGAAGCTTTCTTT

d_gene: .
len: 13
abundance: few
v_gene: TRBV6-5
j_gene: TRBJ2-5
CDR3aa: CASSYSGWETQYF
CDR3nt: TGTGCCAGCAGTTACTCAGGCTGGGAGACCCAGTACTTC

d_gene: TRBD2
len: 17
abundance: .
v_gene: TRBV7-6
j_gene: TRBJ2-1
CDR3aa: CASSRTSGRARYNEQFF
CDR3nt: TGTGCCAGCAGCCGGACTAGCGGGAGGGCCCGGTACAATGAGCAGTTCTTC

d_gene: .
len: 14
abundance: few
v_gene: TRBV19
j_gene: TRBJ2-5
CDR3aa: CASTPGPARETQYF
CDR3nt: TGTGCCAGTACCCCCGGGCCCGCACGAGAGACCCAGTACTTC

d_gene: .
len: 16
abundance: .
v_gene: TRBV7-9
j_gene: TRBJ1-1
CDR3aa: CASSLVSGLMNTEAFF
CDR3nt: TGTGCCAGCAGCTTAGTTTCCGGACTCATGAACACTGAAGCTTTCTTT

d_gene: TRBD2
len: 15
abundance: few
v_gene: TRBV7-7
j_gene: TRBJ2-1
CDR3aa: CASSPVPGGLDEQFF
CDR3nt: TGTGCCAGCAGCCCTGTCCCGGGGGGGTTGGATGAGCAGTTCTTC

d_gene: .
len: 18
abundance: .
v_gene: TRBV19
j_gene: TRBJ1-5
CDR3aa: CASSGPGTPGFSNQPQHF
CDR3nt: TGTGCCAGTAGTGGTCCCGGGACCCCAGGTTTTAGCAATCAGCCCCAGCATTTT

d_gene: .
len: 13
abundance: once
v_gene: TRBV20-1
j_gene: TRBJ2-3
CDR3aa: CSASAGSTDTQYF
CDR3nt: TGCAGTGCGTCGGCGGGGAGCACAGATACGCAGTATTTT

d_gene: TRBD1
len: 16
abundance: .
v_gene: TRBV6-2/TRBV6-3
j_gene: TRBJ1-1
CDR3aa: CASSYPGTGFHTEAFF
CDR3nt: TGTGCCAGCAGTTACCCGGGGACAGGTTTTCACACTGAAGCTTTCTTT

d_gene: TRBD2
len: 17
abundance: few
v_gene: TRBV4-2
j_gene: TRBJ2-1
CDR3aa: CASSLFLLGLAGGEQFF
CDR3nt: TGTGCCAGCAGCCTTTTTCTCCTAGGACTAGCGGGAGGTGAGCAGTTCTTC

d_gene: .
len: 15
abundance: many
v_gene: TRBV28
j_gene: TRBJ1-2
CDR3aa: CASSLMNRVLYGYTF
CDR3nt: TGTGCCAGCAGCTTAATGAACAGGGTTTTGTATGGCTACACCTTC

d_gene: TRBD1
len: 15
abundance: .
v_gene: TRBV20-1
j_gene: TRBJ1-4
CDR3aa: CSASVRDRAPEELFF
CDR3nt: TGCAGTGCTAGCGTCCGGGACAGGGCTCCGGAAGAACTGTTTTTT

d_gene: .
len: 13
abundance: .
v_gene: TRBV6-2/TRBV6-3
j_gene: TRBJ1-2
CDR3aa: CASSTRARDGYTF
CDR3nt: TGTGCCAGCAGTACCCGGGCCCGAGATGGCTACACCTTC